The sequence of this T cell receptor (beta chain) was determined in a study of T cells in Graves' hyperthyroidism and ophthalmopathy. Study-wide background: Blood was drawn when the patient was first diagnosed and still untreated. Study-level findings and limits: Peripheral blood also featured most of the thyroid clonotypes expanded above 0.001.

No ophthalmopathy progression within 18 months constituted stable Graves' hyperthyroidism. PBMCs were collected from an approximately 9.4 ml volume of fresh peripheral blood. This clonotype appeared a few times. The antigen is unknown. This CDR3 contains 14 residues. Trimming cost V 6 bases and J 0 bases, with 12 bases left between them. The germline CDR1 and CDR2 sequences are MNHEY and SMNVEV (reference sequence). Template material for amplifying TCR beta CDR3 regions consisted of RNA transcripts. A first-round RT-PCR of the TCR CDR3 used the HTBI primer set. In TCRdb, the multiplex PCR reads were re-called with MiXCR into one record per CDR3 protein. The sample records a few hundred thousand distinct CDR3 sequences, more than 12% being singletons.

This receptor was taken from a woman in her thirties with Graves' hyperthyroidism. What was sequenced was blood. The chain combines TRBV27 with TRBJ2-7, with D perhaps TRBD1 or TRBD2 (5 bases each). The CDR3, as DNA: TGTGCCAGCAGAGGGACGCCGAGCTCCTACGAGCAGTACTTC. Translated, it gives CASRGTPSSYEQYF.